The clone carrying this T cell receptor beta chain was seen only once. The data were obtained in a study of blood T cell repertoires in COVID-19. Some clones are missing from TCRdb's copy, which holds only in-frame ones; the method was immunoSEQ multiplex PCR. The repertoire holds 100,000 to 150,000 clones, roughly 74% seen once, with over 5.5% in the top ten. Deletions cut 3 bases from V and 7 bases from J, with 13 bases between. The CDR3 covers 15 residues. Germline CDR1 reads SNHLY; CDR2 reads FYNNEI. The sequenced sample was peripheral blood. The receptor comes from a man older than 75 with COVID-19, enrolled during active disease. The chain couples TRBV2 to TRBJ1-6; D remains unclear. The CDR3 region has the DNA TGTGCCAGCAGTGATACACTAGGCGCGAATTCACCCCTCCACTTT. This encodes CASSDTLGANSPLHF.